The 10 T cell receptor beta chains reported below all come from one sample, sequenced in a study of neurological immune-mediated disorders. TCRdb re-called the 5' RACE reads with MiXCR, one entry per CDR3 protein. Among about 15,000 distinct CDR3 sequences listed, roughly 3.5% were seen once. Sequenced material: CD8+ T cells from blood. These receptors all come from a middle-aged woman in good health.

In this sample, this clonotype turned up many times. The V gene is TRBV12-3 or TRBV12-4, the J gene TRBJ2-5; 8 nucleotides line up with TRBD2. V shed 2 bases and J 2 bases; nucleotides not matched to a gene: 7. This CDR3 comprises 16 residues. The DNA of the CDR3 is TGTGCCAGCAGTTTAAGCACTAGCGGATCTCAAGAGACCCAGTACTTC. Its translation is CASSLSTSGSQETQYF.

This clonotype was seen many times. The CDR3 bases are TGTGCCAGCAGCCAAGCTTCCAGGGTTGTTGCCAAAAACATTCAGTACTTC. Its translation: CASSQASRVVAKNIQYF. This sequence joins TRBV14 and TRBJ2-4; the D gene is possibly TRBD1 (5 bases). V dropped 1 base and J dropped 1 base, with 14 bases sitting between them. This CDR3 spans 17 amino acids. CDR1 and CDR2 (germline): SGHDN, FVKESK.

The table lists this clonotype with many counts. The chain is built from TRBV28 and TRBJ2-1; no firm D call. The CDR3 has 11 amino acids. V shed 5 bases and J shed 3 bases, with 2 bases lying between them. The germline V gene encodes CDR1 MDHEN and CDR2 SYDVKM. The CDR3 sequence is CASSDYNEQFF. The CDR3 region has the DNA TGTGCCAGCAGTGACTACAATGAGCAGTTCTTC.

This clonotype was recorded at least ten times. This sequence joins TRBV7-8 and TRBJ2-7; possibly TRBD1 for D (6 bases). The CDR3 consists of 13 residues. Germline assignment: CDR1 SGHVS and CDR2 FQNEAQ. V lost 6 bases to trimming and J lost 2 bases, with 11 bases between them. This chain's CDR3 is CASSAGTTYEQYF. The CDR3 DNA follows: TGTGCCAGCAGTGCCGGGACAACCTACGAGCAGTACTTC. The entire variable domain, with the rest obtained from reference TRBV7-8 and TRBJ2-7, is as follows: GAGVSQSPRYKVAKRGQDVALRCDPISGHVSLFWYQQALGQGPEFLTYFQNEAQLDKSGLPSDRFFAERPEGSVSTLKIQRTQQEDSAVYLCASSAGTTYEQYFGPGTRLTVT.

This clonotype was seen at least ten times. This chain uses TRBV12-3 or TRBV12-4 with TRBJ2-3; perhaps TRBD2 as D (6 bases). The length of the CDR3 is 15 residues. V dropped 7 bases and J dropped 4 bases, with 18 bases sitting between them. The CDR3 nucleotides read TGTGCCAGCACCCTAGGTTGGGACTCTTCAGATACGCAGTATTTT. Translating it yields CASTLGWDSSDTQYF.

The V gene is TRBV24-1, the J gene TRBJ2-5, with D perhaps being TRBD1 or TRBD2 (5 bases each). The V gene lost 10 bases and the J gene lost 5 bases, with 22 bases spanning the gap. The CDR3 consists of 15 residues. CDR1 is KGHDR, CDR2 SFDVKD, per germline. The CDR3 sequence is CATELGTGSHETQYF. The CDR3 DNA reads TGTGCCACAGAACTCGGGACGGGTTCTCATGAGACCCAGTACTTC.

This clonotype was seen ten or more times. The V call is TRBV6-2 or TRBV6-3, the J call TRBJ1-2, with D possibly matching TRBD1 (5 bases). Trimming shortened V by 5 bases and J by 0 bases, and 16 bases separated the two germline ends. CDR1 MNHEY and CDR2 SVGEGT come from the germline V gene. This CDR3 comprises 16 residues. CDR3 sequence reads: CASSLYGADTNYGYTF. Here the CDR3 DNA reads TGTGCCAGCAGTCTATACGGGGCGGATACTAACTATGGCTACACCTTC.

This clonotype was seen at least ten times. The V gene is TRBV24-1, the J gene TRBJ1-5; no definite D call. Germline CDR1 KGHDR, CDR2 SFDVKD. The CDR3 consists of 12 residues. Between the trimmed V and J ends, which lost 1 base and 7 bases, there was a span of 4 bases. CDR3 DNA: TGTGCCACCAGTGATTTTGGGCAGCCCCAGCATTTT. Translated: CATSDFGQPQHF.

In this sample, this clonotype turned up many times. The chain couples TRBV9 to TRBJ2-5; 8 bases fit TRBD1. Per the germline V gene, CDR1 is SGDLS and CDR2 is YYNGEE. The CDR3 contains 16 residues. Germline trimming cut 4 bases from V and 5 bases from J; bases unmatched to any gene: 13. In DNA, the CDR3 is TGTGCCAGCAGCCCCGCCGACAGGGGTCCTGGGGAGACCCAGTACTTC. Its translation is CASSPADRGPGETQYF.

There are many counts of this clonotype. The chain joins TRBV5-1 to TRBJ2-7; 9 bases fit TRBD1. The CDR3 covers 15 residues. Trimming at V came to 3 bases and at J to 0 bases, leaving 4 bases not matched to a gene. Germline values: CDR1 SGHRS, CDR2 YFSETQ. CDR3: CASSWTGESSYEQYF. The CDR3, as DNA: TGCGCCAGCAGCTGGACAGGGGAGTCCTCCTACGAGCAGTACTTC.